One and the same sample provided the 4 T cell receptor beta chains below, sequenced in a study of human T cells and chemical hapten exposure. The time point was: pre-sensitization, week 0. Treatment reported: therapeutic diphenylcyclopropenone sensitization with weekly scalp DPC. Each CDR3 protein gets one entry after TCRdb re-called the RACE reads with MiXCR. The sample has approximately 260,000 distinct CDR3 sequences; 7.7% are singletons. The specimen comprised whole blood, sampled in connection with sensitization to the hapten diphenylcyclopropenone (DPC). The receptors here all came from a man aged 18 to 30 with alopecia areata. Some clones in this sample may be carry-over from other donors' samples.

The table lists this clonotype with a few counts. The chain couples TRBV7-3 to TRBJ1-1, with unresolved D. Germline loops: CDR1 SGHTA, CDR2 FQGTGA. The CDR3 is 14 residues long. The V end lost 1 base, the J end lost 1 base, and 7 bases lay between the germline ends. CDR3 in DNA: TGTGCCAGCAGCTTAAACAGCGAGAACACTGAAGCTTTCTTT. Encoded protein: CASSLNSENTEAFF.

This clonotype was seen a handful of times. V usage is TRBV7-2 and J usage is TRBJ2-3; D is unresolved. Germline V CDR1 and CDR2: SGHTA, FQGNSA. The CDR3 loop spans 14 amino acids. The V end was cut by 1 base, the J end by 12 bases, with 17 bases between. CDR3 sequence reads: CASSLGIGTLYQYF. DNA of the CDR3: TGTGCCAGCAGCTTAGGGATAGGCACATTGTATCAGTATTTT.

The gene calls are TRBV7-9 and TRBJ2-2; TRBD1 might be the D (6 bases). CDR1 is SEHNR and CDR2 is FQNEAQ in the germline V gene (reference sequence). Trimming took off 4 bases at V and 1 base at J, with 10 bases between the two ends. The length of the CDR3 is 15 residues. CDR3: CASSSATGNTGELFF. CDR3 sequence (DNA): TGTGCCAGCAGCTCCGCGACAGGGAACACCGGGGAGCTGTTTTTT. The full variable domain, rest sourced from reference TRBV7-9 and TRBJ2-2, is DTGVSQNPRHKITKRGQNVTFRCDPISEHNRLYWYRQTLGQGPEFLTYFQNEAQLEKSRLLSDRFSAERPKGSFSTLEIQRTEQGDSAMYLCASSSATGNTGELFFGEGSRLTVL.

This clonotype was counted only a few times. The rearrangement joins TRBV5-1 to TRBJ2-3, with D perhaps given as TRBD1 or TRBD2 (6 bases each). The CDR3 extends over 17 amino acids. Germline V gene data show CDR1 as SGHRS and CDR2 as YFSETQ. V lost 3 bases and J 2 bases, leaving 19 bases between the germline ends. Here the CDR3 DNA reads TGCGCCAGCAGCTCATGGGGGGCAGGGTTCCTCACAGATACGCAGTATTTT. Protein: CASSSWGAGFLTDTQYF.